Each of the 20 T cell receptor beta chains below was sequenced from the same sample in a study of blood T cell repertoires in COVID-19. Using immunoSEQ multiplex PCR, the repertoire was profiled, and TCRdb retains in-frame clones only, with some absent. The sample consists of hundreds of thousands of clones, 75% to 90% of them appearing once. Sequenced material: PBMCs or T cells enriched from blood (not recorded which). The receptors come from a woman in her forties or fifties who had recovered from COVID-19.

The V and J genes are TRBV6-6 and TRBJ1-6, with TRBD1 as a possible D gene (5 bases). V shed 0 bases and J shed 8 bases, with 8 bases lying between them. Germline values: CDR1 MNHNY, CDR2 SVGAGI (reference sequence). The CDR3 loop spans 14 amino acids. The CDR3 loop is CASSYSTVDSPLHF. Here the CDR3 DNA reads TGTGCCAGCAGTTACTCGACAGTGGATTCACCCCTCCACTTT.

The chain carries TRBV5-1 and TRBJ2-2, with 11 bases aligning to TRBD2. Germline trimming cut 2 bases from V and 2 bases from J; bases unmatched to any gene: 8. The CDR3 loop spans 18 amino acids. CDR1 is SGHRS, CDR2 YFSETQ, per germline. This CDR3 reads CASSFRSSGGQNTGELFF. The CDR3 region has the DNA TGCGCCAGCAGCTTTAGGTCTAGCGGGGGGCAAAACACCGGGGAGCTGTTTTTT. The entire variable domain, with the rest obtained from reference TRBV5-1 and TRBJ2-2, is as follows: KAGVTQTPRYLIKTRGQQVTLSCSPISGHRSVSWYQQTPGQGLQFLFEYFSETQRNKGNFPGRFSGRQFSNSRSEMNVSTLELGDSALYLCASSFRSSGGQNTGELFFGEGSRLTVL.

J is TRBJ1-2 and V is TRBV13; D not certain. The CDR3 sequence is 14 residues long. CDR1 is PRHDT and CDR2 is FYEKMQ in the germline V gene (reference sequence). Trimming took off 0 bases at V and 8 bases at J, with 13 bases between the two ends. DNA for the CDR3: TGTGCCAGCAGCTTAGGGACTGATATACTAGGCTACACCTTC. This gives the protein CASSLGTDILGYTF.

This sequence joins TRBV19 and TRBJ1-5; possibly TRBD1 for D (6 bases). The V end lost 5 bases, the J end lost 8 bases, and 22 bases lay between the germline ends. Germline values: CDR1 LNHDA, CDR2 SQIVND (reference sequence). This CDR3 spans 16 amino acids. The CDR3 nucleotides are TGTGCCAGTAGTCCGGACAGATTGGGTGTGGTGGAGCCCCAGCATTTT. Translation gives CASSPDRLGVVEPQHF. The variable domain in full, with the rest retrieved from reference TRBV19 and TRBJ1-5, is DGGITQSPKYLFRKEGQNVTLSCEQNLNHDAMYWYRQDPGQGLRLIYYSQIVNDFQKGDIAEGYSVSREKKESFPLTVTSAQKNPTAFYLCASSPDRLGVVEPQHFGDGTRLSIL.

This clone was counted only a few times. The chain uses TRBV19 and TRBJ1-1; TRBD1 is a possible D gene (5 bases). Germline loops: CDR1 LNHDA, CDR2 SQIVND (reference sequence). The V end was cut by 7 bases, the J end by 1 base, with 10 bases between. The CDR3 runs 13 residues. CDR3 nucleotide sequence: TGTGCCAGTAACATAGGGGAGAACACTGAAGCTTTCTTT. This translates into CASNIGENTEAFF. The variable domain in full, completed from reference TRBV19 and TRBJ1-1, reads DGGITQSPKYLFRKEGQNVTLSCEQNLNHDAMYWYRQDPGQGLRLIYYSQIVNDFQKGDIAEGYSVSREKKESFPLTVTSAQKNPTAFYLCASNIGENTEAFFGQGTRLTVV.

The chain carries TRBV4-2 and TRBJ2-1, with TRBD2 matching over 7 bases. The V gene's germline CDR1 is LGHNA and CDR2 YNFKEQ. The junction had 15 bases not matched to a gene; V was cut back by 0 bases and J by 4 bases. The CDR3 contains 19 residues. The CDR3 bases are TGTGCCAGCAGCCAAGATTTGTTCGTTGCGGGAGTTAATTACAATGAGCAGTTCTTC. Protein product: CASSQDLFVAGVNYNEQFF.

This clone was recorded once. V is TRBV7-7 and J is TRBJ2-3; D remains unclear. CDR1 is SSHAT and CDR2 is FNYEAQ in the germline V gene (reference sequence). The CDR3 spans 15 residues. V was trimmed by 5 bases and J by 0 bases, leaving 12 bases between them. CDR3 loop: CASSPSPSSTDTQYF. Here the CDR3 DNA reads TGTGCCAGCAGCCCTAGTCCTTCTAGCACAGATACGCAGTATTTT.

The chain links TRBV7-9 to TRBJ1-2; no firm D call. This CDR3 contains 14 residues. Trimming cost V 1 base and J 4 bases, with 10 bases left between them. The germline CDR1 and CDR2 sequences are SEHNR and FQNEAQ (reference sequence). The CDR3 bases are TGTGCCAGCAGCTTAGGTACAGCCGTCTATGGCTACACCTTC. This sequence encodes CASSLGTAVYGYTF.

This clone has ten or more counts. The chain is built from TRBV6-2 or TRBV6-3 and TRBJ2-1; possibly TRBD2 for D (6 bases). This CDR3 is built from 15 residues. CDR1 and CDR2 from the germline V gene are MNHEY and SVGEGT. V lost 0 bases to trimming and J lost 0 bases, with 6 bases between them. Written as DNA, the CDR3 is TGTGCCAGCAGTTACTCGGGGGGCTCCTACAATGAGCAGTTCTTC. Translation: CASSYSGGSYNEQFF.

This clone was seen a handful of times. This chain uses TRBV18 with TRBJ1-2, with 7 bases aligning to TRBD1. Germline lookup yields CDR1 KGHSH and CDR2 LQKENI. The CDR3 is made up of 17 amino acids. V shed 1 base, J shed 2 bases, and the junction held 10 bases outside the gene matches. CDR3 in DNA: TGTGCCAGCTCACCACAGCTTTCCGGGACAGACAACTATGGCTACACCTTC. Its protein product is CASSPQLSGTDNYGYTF.

The chain carries TRBV18 and TRBJ1-2, with D tentatively TRBD1 (6 bases). The ends were cut back, 4 bases at V and 8 bases at J, with 23 bases in the middle. The CDR3 is made up of 16 amino acids. CDR1 is KGHSH and CDR2 is LQKENI in the germline V gene. CDR3 loop: CASSHNTGTSGLGYTF. In DNA form, the CDR3 reads TGTGCCAGCTCACATAATACCGGGACATCTGGTCTAGGCTACACCTTC. Full variable domain (rest looked up from reference TRBV18 and TRBJ1-2): NAGVMQNPRHLVRRRGQEARLRCSPMKGHSHVYWYRQLPEEGLKFMVYLQKENIIDESGMPKERFSAEFPKEGPSILRIQQVVRGDSAAYFCASSHNTGTSGLGYTFGSGTRLTVV.

V and J are TRBV25-1 and TRBJ2-5, with D unclear. The CDR3 consists of 13 residues. The V gene's germline CDR1 is MGHDK and CDR2 SYGVNS. Trimming stripped 3 bases from V and 5 bases from J, with 10 bases between. Written as DNA, the CDR3 is TGTGCCAGCAGTGAGCCCCCTCAGGAGACCCAGTACTTC. Amino acids: CASSEPPQETQYF.

This chain connects TRBV19 to TRBJ1-3; D unclear. This CDR3 has 13 residues. The germline gives CDR1 LNHDA, CDR2 SQIVND (reference sequence). Between the trimmed V and J ends, which lost 7 bases and 0 bases, there was a span of 7 bases. CDR3 nucleotide sequence: TGTGCCAGTAATCCGGGCTCTGGAAACACCATATATTTT. It encodes CASNPGSGNTIYF.

V gene TRBV29-1 combines with J gene TRBJ2-2; 8 bases fit TRBD1. The trim removed 7 bases at V and 6 bases at J, leaving 10 bases unmatched. The germline CDR1 and CDR2 sequences are SQVTM and ANQGSEA. This CDR3 spans 14 amino acids. The CDR3: CSARGTGGSGELFF. The CDR3 bases are TGCAGCGCCCGAGGGACAGGCGGGTCCGGGGAGCTGTTTTTT.

V usage is TRBV5-4 and J usage is TRBJ2-2; 7 bases are shared with TRBD2. V shed 4 bases, J shed 6 bases, and the junction held 12 bases outside the gene matches. Per the germline V gene, CDR1 is SGHNT and CDR2 is YYREEE (reference sequence). This CDR3 contains 16 residues. CDR3 sequence: CASSHPGTKYAGELFF. The CDR3 region has the DNA TGTGCCAGCAGCCACCCCGGGACTAAGTATGCCGGGGAGCTGTTTTTT.

The J gene is TRBJ2-3, the V gene TRBV4-1, with 13 nucleotides matching TRBD2. In germline, CDR1 is MGHRA, CDR2 YSYEKL. The ends lost 0 bases at V and 9 bases at J; junction bases unmatched: 6. The length of the CDR3 is 16 residues. CDR3: CASSQEGLAGVLTQYF. CDR3 nucleotide sequence: TGCGCCAGCAGCCAAGAAGGACTAGCGGGAGTCTTAACGCAGTATTTT.

The sample holds many counts of this clone. The chain's CDR3 is CASSLNSPDTQYF. CDR3 bases: TGTGCCAGCAGCTTGAACAGCCCAGATACGCAGTATTTT. This chain connects TRBV11-2 to TRBJ2-3; no firm D call. Germline V gene lookup returns CDR1 SGHAT and CDR2 FQNNGV. CDR3 length equals 13 residues. Deletions cut 3 bases from V and 4 bases from J, with 8 bases between.

The chain recombines TRBV18 with TRBJ2-1; 7 bases are a match to TRBD2. With V trimmed by 1 base and J by 4 bases, 4 bases remained unmatched. The CDR3 is 15 residues long. Germline V gives CDR1 KGHSH, CDR2 LQKENI. The CDR3 spells CASSPQGGVYNEQFF. DNA of the CDR3: TGTGCCAGCTCACCACAGGGAGGGGTTTACAATGAGCAGTTCTTC.

The chain uses TRBV13 and TRBJ1-1, with D unresolved. Trimming pared 5 bases from V and 5 bases from J, leaving 18 bases between. CDR3 size: 15 residues. CDR1 and CDR2 from the germline V gene are PRHDT and FYEKMQ (reference sequence). The CDR3 nucleotides read TGTGCCAGCAGCCTACGACAATCAGGTGCTACTGAAGCTTTCTTT. It codes for CASSLRQSGATEAFF.

The CDR3 DNA is TGTGCCAGCACCGCCAGGGCGTGGGAGACCCAGTACTTC. Translated: CASTARAWETQYF. The chain recombines TRBV2 with TRBJ2-5; the D gene is possibly TRBD1 (5 bases). V lost 7 bases and J lost 5, with 14 bases in between. Germline CDR1 reads SNHLY; CDR2 reads FYNNEI. The CDR3 is 13 amino acids.